This record covers a single T cell receptor beta chain. V was pared by 0 bases and J by 5 bases, with 8 bases of the junction left unmatched. The germline V gene encodes CDR1 GTSNPN and CDR2 SVGIG (reference sequence). The CDR3 runs 15 residues. This sample is part of a study of CD8 T cells in Susac syndrome. With random hexamers, roughly 0.45 to 1 ug RNA was reverse transcribed. A single record per CDR3 protein comes from TCRdb applying MiXCR to the immunoSEQ multiplex PCR reads. The sample includes approximately 170,000 distinct CDR3 sequences, roughly nine tenths seen only once; the top ten take approximately 0.082%.

Sequenced input: CD4+ T cells from PBMCs. This rearrangement joins TRBV30 to TRBJ2-5; 8 nucleotides align to TRBD1. This receptor was identified in a human donor in good health. This chain's CDR3 is CAWSVETGGRETQYF. As DNA, the CDR3 is TGTGCCTGGAGTGTGGAAACAGGGGGAAGGGAGACCCAGTACTTC.